The present entry profiles one T cell receptor beta chain with its context. TCRdb keeps only in-frame clones here, not all; method: immunoSEQ multiplex PCR. The sample records 600,000 to 900,000 clones, approximately 85% being singletons. This CDR3 is built from 18 residues. Germline lookup yields CDR1 SNHLY and CDR2 FYNNEI. V was cut by 0 bases and J by 6 bases, with 22 bases left in between. This entry comes from a study of shared T cell receptors in the human thymus. The sample also formed part of further work on human thymus T cells. This second report adds: Healthy Finnish infants undergoing corrective surgery for congenital heart defects were the donors. It was from resections taken during corrective heart surgery that the thymus tissue came. V and J genes seemed to be used with bias in thymic and blood repertoires. Related reports documented highly overlapping thymic repertoires among unrelated individuals.

Sequencing was done on a sample of thymocytes. The chain combines TRBV2 with TRBJ2-3, with a weak D call TRBD2 (7 bases). The sequence came from a girl in the first two years of life with a congenital heart defect. The chain's CDR3 is CASSEADAGAPLRDTQYF. The CDR3 bases are TGTGCCAGCAGTGAAGCCGATGCGGGGGCCCCCTTAAGGGATACGCAGTATTTT.